The 9 T cell receptor beta chains below all came from one sample that was sequenced in a study of OX40 agonist ivuxolimab in advanced cancers. The protocol was immunoSEQ multiplex PCR, while the TCRdb copy is restricted to in-frame clones and leaves out a portion. The sample lists around 55,000 clones, 80% to 90% seen once, with 9% to 15% in the top ten. Sequences were derived from CD4+ or CD8+ T cells sorted from blood, sampled in a trial of the OX40 agonist ivuxolimab. Source of these receptors: an adult with an advanced solid tumor such as melanoma, head and neck, liver or kidney cancer.

A few counts support this clone. V is TRBV4-1 and J is TRBJ2-5; 9 bases are a match to TRBD1. Germline lookup yields CDR1 MGHRA and CDR2 YSYEKL. CDR3 length equals 16 residues. After removal of 0 bases from V and 5 bases from J, the junction contained 7 bases not matched to a gene. The CDR3 coding sequence is TGCGCCAGCAGCCAAGATACAGGGACAGGGAGTGAGACCCAGTACTTC. This sequence encodes CASSQDTGTGSETQYF.

The V and J genes are TRBV28 and TRBJ2-2, with D unclear. CDR1 MDHEN and CDR2 SYDVKM come from the germline V gene. The germline V and J ends were trimmed by 3 bases and 4 bases, with 12 bases remaining between them. The CDR3 covers 15 residues. The CDR3, as DNA: TGTGCCAGCAGTTTCCGTAGAAAGGGCACCGGGGAGCTGTTTTTT. It encodes CASSFRRKGTGELFF.

The chain couples TRBV6-5 to TRBJ2-3; 8 nucleotides align to TRBD2. The J segment lost 3 bases and the V segment lost 2 bases, leaving 7 bases of the junction unmatched. The CDR3 consists of 16 residues. The germline CDR1 and CDR2 sequences are MNHEY and SVGAGI. The CDR3 DNA reads TGTGCCAGCAGTTACGCGGGGGGAGGAGGGACAGATACGCAGTATTTT. Protein product: CASSYAGGGGTDTQYF.

The V call is TRBV4-1, the J call TRBJ1-1, with unresolved D. Germline-derived CDR1 and CDR2 are MGHRA and YSYEKL. The V and J ends lost 4 bases and 4 bases respectively, with 13 bases between them. The CDR3 is 14 amino acids. CDR3 in amino acids: CASSRKREGTEAFF. CDR3 nucleotide sequence: TGCGCCAGCAGCCGAAAAAGGGAGGGCACTGAAGCTTTCTTT.

The chain is built from TRBV7-9 and TRBJ1-2; 9 bases are a match to TRBD1. Germline CDR1 is SEHNR and CDR2 is FQNEAQ (reference sequence). V lost 5 bases, J lost 6 bases, and 7 bases stayed unmatched. The length of the CDR3 is 14 residues. As DNA, the CDR3 is TGTGCCAGCAGCACGGACAGGGGAGGGGATGGCTACACCTTC. Protein: CASSTDRGGDGYTF. Based on the CDR3 plus reference TRBV7-9 and TRBJ1-2, the full variable domain is DTGVSQNPRHKITKRGQNVTFRCDPISEHNRLYWYRQTLGQGPEFLTYFQNEAQLEKSRLLSDRFSAERPKGSFSTLEIQRTEQGDSAMYLCASSTDRGGDGYTFGSGTRLTVV.

J is TRBJ2-7 and V is TRBV19; D is unresolved. From germline, CDR1 is LNHDA and CDR2 SQIVND (reference sequence). The V end was cut by 4 bases, the J end by 3 bases, with 10 bases between. CDR3 length equals 13 residues. The CDR3 here is CASSSRLFYEQYV. The DNA for the CDR3 is TGTGCCAGTAGTAGTCGGCTTTTCTACGAGCAGTACGTC.

V gene TRBV7-3 combines with J gene TRBJ1-4; tentative D call: TRBD1 (6 bases). The CDR3 consists of 15 residues. Germline CDR1 and CDR2: SGHTA and FQGTGA. V lost 4 bases and J lost 3, with 12 bases in between. This chain's CDR3 is CASSSSGAANEKLFF. For the CDR3, the DNA is TGTGCCAGCAGCTCCTCGGGGGCAGCTAATGAAAAACTGTTTTTT.

This sequence joins TRBV19 and TRBJ1-1; D call uncertain. V was shortened by 3 bases and J by 4 bases, with 3 bases between the two germline ends. CDR3 size: 11 residues. The germline gives CDR1 LNHDA, CDR2 SQIVND (reference sequence). CDR3 in amino acids: CASSIATEAFF. In DNA, the CDR3 is TGTGCCAGTAGTATTGCCACTGAAGCTTTCTTT.

J is TRBJ2-1 and V is TRBV11-2; no clear D gene. CDR1 and CDR2 (germline): SGHAT, FQNNGV. The CDR3 is 11 amino acids. Deletions cut 0 bases from V and 9 bases from J, with 3 bases between. The CDR3, as DNA: TGTGCCAGCAGCTTAGATAGTGAGCAGTTCTTC. This codes for CASSLDSEQFF.